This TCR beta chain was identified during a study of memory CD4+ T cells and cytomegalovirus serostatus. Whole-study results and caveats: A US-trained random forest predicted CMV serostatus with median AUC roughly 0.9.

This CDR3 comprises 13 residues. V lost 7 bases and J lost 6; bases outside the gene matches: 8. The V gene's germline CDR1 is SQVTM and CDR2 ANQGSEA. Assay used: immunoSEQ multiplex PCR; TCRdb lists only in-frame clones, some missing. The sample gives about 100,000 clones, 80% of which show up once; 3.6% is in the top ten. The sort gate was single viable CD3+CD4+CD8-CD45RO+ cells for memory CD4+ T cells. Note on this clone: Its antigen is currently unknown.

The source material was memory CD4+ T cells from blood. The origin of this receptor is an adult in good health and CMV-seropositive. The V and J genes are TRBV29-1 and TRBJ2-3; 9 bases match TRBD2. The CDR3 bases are TGCAGCGCCCAAGTAGCGGGAGTTGATACGCAGTATTTT. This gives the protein CSAQVAGVDTQYF.